These 20 T cell receptor beta chains were sequenced from one sample in a study of T cell changes during pregnancy in multiple sclerosis. Clones were read by immunoSEQ multiplex PCR, and TCRdb kept only the in-frame ones, dropping some. The sample includes under 65,000 clones, 92% of them seen just once. The sample was peripheral blood, taken in the second trimester of pregnancy. These receptors all come from a female donor with multiple sclerosis, enrolled in a pregnancy study.

The chain is built from TRBV27 and TRBJ1-4; TRBD1 agrees at 11 bases. Germline V gives CDR1 MNHEY, CDR2 SMNVEV (reference sequence). The trim removed 4 bases at V and 7 bases at J, leaving 8 bases unmatched. This CDR3 region has 16 residues. In nucleotides, the CDR3 is TGTGCCAGCAGTTCGGGACAGGGGGGATTGAGTGAAAAACTGTTTTTT. Amino acids: CASSSGQGGLSEKLFF.

The chain combines TRBV30 with TRBJ1-1; 9 positions agree with TRBD1. The CDR3 is made up of 14 amino acids. Germline V gene sequence: CDR1 GTSNPN, CDR2 SVGIG (reference sequence). J lost 6 bases, V lost 0 bases, and 5 bases had no gene match. In nucleotides, the CDR3 is TGTGCCTGGAGTGTAAACAGGGGGCTTCCTGAAGCTTTCTTT. It yields the protein CAWSVNRGLPEAFF.

In its sample, this clone was seen once. V usage is TRBV11-3 and J usage is TRBJ2-2, with 8 nucleotides matching TRBD1. Germline assignment: CDR1 SGHNT and CDR2 YENEEA. V shed 3 bases and J 1 base; nucleotides not matched to a gene: 1. This CDR3 contains 15 residues. CDR3 amino acids: CASSFGTGNTGELFF. The CDR3 nucleotides read TGTGCCAGCAGCTTCGGGACAGGGAACACCGGGGAGCTGTTTTTT.

V usage is TRBV28 and J usage is TRBJ1-5; TRBD1 might be the D (5 bases). The V and J ends lost 3 bases and 8 bases respectively, with 11 bases between them. Per germline, CDR1 MDHEN and CDR2 SYDVKM. There are 13 residues in the CDR3. The CDR3 is CASSFTGLKPQHF. For the CDR3, the DNA is TGTGCCAGCAGTTTTACAGGCTTGAAGCCCCAGCATTTT. Full variable domain (rest looked up from reference TRBV28 and TRBJ1-5): DVKVTQSSRYLVKRTGEKVFLECVQDMDHENMFWYRQDPGLGLRLIYFSYDVKMKEKGDIPEGYSVSREKKERFSLILESASTNQTSMYLCASSFTGLKPQHFGDGTRLSIL.

V gene TRBV19 combines with J gene TRBJ2-7; tentative D call: TRBD1 (6 bases). The CDR3 is made up of 18 amino acids. V was shortened by 7 bases and J by 5 bases, with 30 bases between the two germline ends. Germline V CDR1 and CDR2: LNHDA, SQIVND (reference sequence). Here the CDR3 DNA reads TGTGCCAGTACATCAATCTACGTCGGGAACAGGGAGAGCAACGAGCAGTACTTC. Its translation is CASTSIYVGNRESNEQYF.

The chain joins TRBV7-4 to TRBJ2-7; D not certain. Germline lookup yields CDR1 SGHVT and CDR2 SQSDAQ. This CDR3 is 11 amino acids long. V lost 4 bases to trimming and J lost 3 bases, with 4 bases between them. CDR3 loop: CASSSFYEQYF. CDR3 DNA: TGTGCCAGCAGCTCATTCTACGAGCAGTACTTC.

The chain couples TRBV18 to TRBJ2-5, with 9 bases identical to TRBD1. With V trimmed by 5 bases and J by 4 bases, 8 bases remained unmatched. There are 15 residues in the CDR3. Germline loops: CDR1 KGHSH, CDR2 LQKENI. In DNA form, the CDR3 reads TGTGCCAGCTCAGACACGCACAGGGGGCCAGAGACCCAGTACTTC. Encoded protein: CASSDTHRGPETQYF. Based on the CDR3 plus reference TRBV18 and TRBJ2-5, the full variable domain is NAGVMQNPRHLVRRRGQEARLRCSPMKGHSHVYWYRQLPEEGLKFMVYLQKENIIDESGMPKERFSAEFPKEGPSILRIQQVVRGDSAAYFCASSDTHRGPETQYFGPGTRLLVL.

This clone came up once. This sequence joins TRBV11-1 and TRBJ2-7; no definite D call. Germline CDR1 reads SGHAT; CDR2 reads FQDESV (reference sequence). The CDR3 is 12 residues long. Trimming removed 11 bases from V and 3 bases from J, with 14 bases in between. CDR3 loop: CAAGDGIYEQYF. The CDR3 DNA reads TGTGCCGCCGGAGACGGAATCTACGAGCAGTACTTC. The whole variable domain, remainder taken from reference TRBV11-1 and TRBJ2-7, is EAEVAQSPRYKITEKSQAVAFWCDPISGHATLYWYRQILGQGPELLVQFQDESVVDDSQLPKDRFSAERLKGVDSTLKIQPAELGDSAMYLCAAGDGIYEQYFGPGTRLTVT.

The chain recombines TRBV6-6 with TRBJ2-7, with D perhaps matching TRBD2 (5 bases). Germline assignment: CDR1 MNHNY and CDR2 SVGAGI (reference sequence). Trimming cost V 5 bases and J 0 bases, with 11 bases left between them. This CDR3 has 14 residues. The CDR3 region is CASSGDYRSYEQYF. CDR3 nucleotide sequence: TGTGCCAGCAGTGGAGACTACCGCTCCTACGAGCAGTACTTC.

The DNA for the CDR3 is TGTGCCTGGAAACTAGCGGGAGTAGGCCCCCAAGACAATGAGCAGTTCTTC. It is translated as CAWKLAGVGPQDNEQFF. The rearrangement links TRBV30 to TRBJ2-1; TRBD2 matches at 11 bases. J gave up 5 bases and V 4 bases, and 13 bases lay outside the gene matches. Germline V gene data show CDR1 as GTSNPN and CDR2 as SVGIG (reference sequence). This CDR3 has 17 residues. Full variable domain (remainder filled in from reference TRBV30 and TRBJ2-1): SQTIHQWPATLVQPVGSPLSLECTVEGTSNPNLYWYRQAAGRGLQLLFYSVGIGQISSEVPQNLSASRPQDRQFILSSKKLLLSDSGFYLCAWKLAGVGPQDNEQFFGPGTRLTVL.

The chain uses TRBV5-4 and TRBJ2-3, with TRBD2 matching 11 bases. V dropped 7 bases and J dropped 0; count of bases not matched to a gene: 4. The length of the CDR3 is 15 residues. Germline V CDR1 and CDR2: SGHNT, YYREEE (reference sequence). CDR3 in DNA: TGTGCCAGCCATAGCGGGAGGGGGAGCACAGATACGCAGTATTTT. Translating gives CASHSGRGSTDTQYF. The full variable domain, in which reference TRBV5-4 and TRBJ2-3 provide the parts outside the CDR3, is ETGVTQSPTHLIKTRGQQVTLRCSSQSGHNTVSWYQQALGQGPQFIFQYYREEENGRGNFPPRFSGLQFPNYSSELNVNALELDDSALYLCASHSGRGSTDTQYFGPGTRLTVL.

This chain links TRBV9 with TRBJ2-2; 7 nucleotides line up with TRBD2. Germline CDR1 reads SGDLS; CDR2 reads YYNGEE. V lost 3 bases and J lost 0; bases outside the gene matches: 11. The CDR3 contains 18 residues. The CDR3 protein is CASSESPRSGANTGELFF. The CDR3 DNA is TGTGCCAGCAGCGAGAGCCCTAGAAGCGGGGCGAACACCGGGGAGCTGTTTTTT.

The V and J genes are TRBV5-4 and TRBJ2-5; 8 bases fit TRBD2. TRBJ2-7 explains the end of the DNA better; the J call may be wrong. CDR1 and CDR2 (germline): SGHNT, YYREEE (reference sequence). The CDR3 extends over 15 amino acids. In nucleotides, the CDR3 is TGTGCCAGCAGCTTGCAAGCGGGAGACCCATACGAGCAGTACTTC. Protein product: CASSLQAGDPYEQYF.

This chain joins TRBV19 and TRBJ1-5; D gene uncertain. V was cut by 10 bases and J by 1 base, with 14 bases left in between. Germline CDR1 LNHDA, CDR2 SQIVND (reference sequence). The length of the CDR3 is 14 residues. CDR3 protein: CATTNGMSNQPQHF. The CDR3 coding sequence is TGTGCCACTACCAACGGGATGAGCAATCAGCCCCAGCATTTT. The full variable domain, completed using reference TRBV19 and TRBJ1-5, is DGGITQSPKYLFRKEGQNVTLSCEQNLNHDAMYWYRQDPGQGLRLIYYSQIVNDFQKGDIAEGYSVSREKKESFPLTVTSAQKNPTAFYLCATTNGMSNQPQHFGDGTRLSIL.

V is TRBV5-1 and J is TRBJ2-7; 12 bases agree with TRBD1. Germline V lookup: CDR1 SGHRS, CDR2 YFSETQ. V gave up 3 bases and J gave up 9 bases; unmatched junction bases: 19. CDR3 length: 18 amino acids. The DNA for the CDR3 is TGCGCCAGCAGCTCCGATACCGCTTCGTCGGGACAGGGGGCGTCGCAGTACTTC. Amino acids: CASSSDTASSGQGASQYF.

The chain recombines TRBV30 with TRBJ2-1; 7 nucleotides match TRBD1. The CDR3 covers 16 residues. Germline V CDR1 and CDR2: GTSNPN, SVGIG (reference sequence). V trimming: 0 bases; J trimming: 1 base; junction bases outside the gene matches: 6. The CDR3 is CAWSVGGRLSYNEQFF. The DNA for the CDR3 is TGTGCCTGGAGTGTAGGGGGCAGGTTGTCCTACAATGAGCAGTTCTTC.

The rearrangement uses TRBV5-1 and TRBJ2-7; no clear D gene. The CDR3 length is 14 residues. CDR1 is SGHRS, CDR2 YFSETQ, per germline. Trimming pared 1 base from V and 0 bases from J, leaving 8 bases between. CDR3 in DNA: TGCGCCAGCAGCTTGCAAACCAGCTCCTACGAGCAGTACTTC. This encodes CASSLQTSSYEQYF.

The CDR3 sequence: CASSGGPFSYEQYF. CDR3 nucleotides: TGTGCCAGCAGTGGGGGCCCTTTCTCCTACGAGCAGTACTTC. The chain carries TRBV6-5 and TRBJ2-7; D is possibly TRBD1 (6 bases). This CDR3 contains 14 residues. With 5 bases removed from V and 0 bases from J, the gap between germline ends came to 11 bases. Germline CDR1 MNHEY, CDR2 SVGAGI.

The J gene is TRBJ2-5, the V gene TRBV5-1; TRBD2 matches at 7 bases. J was trimmed by 3 bases and V by 0 bases; bases with no gene match: 5. This CDR3 contains 15 residues. The V gene's germline CDR1 is SGHRS and CDR2 YFSETQ. The DNA of the CDR3 is TGCGCCAGCAGCTTGGCCCGACTAGCAGAAGAGACCCAGTACTTC. This gives the protein CASSLARLAEETQYF.

This chain connects TRBV5-4 to TRBJ1-2, with D unclear. There are 12 residues in the CDR3. CDR1 is SGHNT and CDR2 is YYREEE in the germline V gene (reference sequence). V lost 2 bases and J 1 base, leaving 3 bases between the germline ends. For the CDR3, the DNA is TGTGCCAGCAGCTTCATTAACTATGGCTACACCTTC. Amino acid sequence: CASSFINYGYTF.